One and the same sample provided the 16 T cell receptor beta chains below, sequenced in a study of CD8 T cells in ankylosing spondylitis. No antigens are known for them. Overall study results and limits: One TCR beta motif, made up of 7 or 8 highly homologous variants, appeared characteristic of ankylosing spondylitis blood.

TCRdb re-called the 5' RACE reads with MiXCR, one entry per CDR3 protein. This table holds roughly 370,000 distinct CDR3 sequences, 20% to 25% found once. The specimen was blood, either unsorted or a sorted T cell fraction (not recorded which). These receptors came from a male donor with ankylosing spondylitis.

This chain joins TRBV5-1 and TRBJ1-3, with D uncertain. Trimming shortened V by 2 bases and J by 0 bases, and 12 bases separated the two germline ends. There are 16 residues in the CDR3. The V gene's germline CDR1 is SGHRS and CDR2 YFSETQ. The CDR3 sequence is CASSLTSGISGNTIYF. The CDR3 nucleotides are TGCGCCAGCAGCTTAACTTCGGGGATCTCTGGAAACACCATATATTTT.

The sample holds a few counts of this clonotype. This sequence joins TRBV5-1 and TRBJ2-1; 11 nucleotides match TRBD2. CDR1 and CDR2 (germline): SGHRS, YFSETQ. This CDR3 is 16 amino acids long. V gave up 0 bases and J gave up 5 bases; unmatched junction bases: 4. The CDR3 spells CASSLGGLAEHNEQFF. CDR3 sequence (DNA): TGCGCCAGCAGCTTGGGGGGACTAGCGGAGCACAATGAGCAGTTCTTC.

The V gene is TRBV27, the J gene TRBJ2-3, with 7 bases that match TRBD2. This CDR3 is 17 amino acids long. V lost 6 bases and J lost 3; bases outside the gene matches: 15. Germline V gene sequence: CDR1 MNHEY, CDR2 SMNVEV (reference sequence). CDR3 residues: CASRAVLRARGTDTQYF. The CDR3 region has the DNA TGTGCCAGCAGAGCCGTACTACGGGCGCGGGGGACAGATACGCAGTATTTT.

The J gene is TRBJ2-2, the V gene TRBV27, with D tentatively TRBD1 or TRBD2 (5 bases each). Per the germline V gene, CDR1 is MNHEY and CDR2 is SMNVEV (reference sequence). CDR3 length equals 15 residues. Trimming took off 1 base at V and 2 bases at J, with 8 bases between the two ends. The CDR3 loop reads CASSLWGPNTGELFF. Written as DNA, the CDR3 is TGTGCCAGCAGTTTATGGGGACCAAACACCGGGGAGCTGTTTTTT.

The CDR3 nucleotides are TGTGCCAGCAGCCCGGGACCAAATAGCAATCAGCCCCAGCATTTT. It specifies CASSPGPNSNQPQHF. This chain joins TRBV3-1 and TRBJ1-5, with a weak D call TRBD1 (5 bases). V lost 4 bases to trimming and J lost 0 bases, with 10 bases between them. CDR1 is LGHDT and CDR2 is YNNKEL in the germline V gene (reference sequence). The CDR3 totals 15 residues.

This sequence joins TRBV6-5 and TRBJ1-1; D call uncertain. V was trimmed by 4 bases and J by 1 base, leaving 13 bases between them. This CDR3 is built from 15 residues. Germline lookup yields CDR1 MNHEY and CDR2 SVGAGI. CDR3 region: CASSSSLRRNTEAFF. CDR3 coding DNA: TGTGCCAGCAGTTCCTCCCTGCGCAGGAACACTGAAGCTTTCTTT.

This chain connects TRBV6-2 or TRBV6-3 to TRBJ2-3, with TRBD2 as a possible D gene (6 bases). V was pared by 4 bases and J by 1 base, with 12 bases between. The CDR3 spans 15 residues. Germline CDR1 reads MNHEY; CDR2 reads SVGEGT. The CDR3, as DNA: TGTGCCAGCAGTTCCAACTGGGGGGGCACAGATACGCAGTATTTT. Its protein product is CASSSNWGGTDTQYF.

The chain is built from TRBV29-1 and TRBJ2-7; TRBD2 agrees at 7 bases. The CDR3 loop spans 13 amino acids. V was clipped by 4 bases and J by 3 bases; unmatched bases: 6. The germline V gene encodes CDR1 SQVTM and CDR2 ANQGSEA. This CDR3 is CSVGGREGYEQYF. Here the CDR3 DNA reads TGCAGCGTTGGAGGCAGGGAGGGCTACGAGCAGTACTTC.

V is TRBV6-5 and J is TRBJ2-7; TRBD1 agrees at 9 bases. The germline gives CDR1 MNHEY, CDR2 SVGAGI. The CDR3 has 16 amino acids. The V segment lost 2 bases and the J segment 0 bases; nucleotides outside the gene matches: 5. Here the CDR3 DNA reads TGTGCCAGCAGTTACGTGGTACAGGGGGCCTCCTACGAGCAGTACTTC. Translated, it gives CASSYVVQGASYEQYF.

This clonotype has just a few counts. This sequence joins TRBV29-1 and TRBJ2-7; D could derive from TRBD1 or TRBD2 (5 bases each). The CDR3 contains 13 residues. From germline, CDR1 is SQVTM and CDR2 ANQGSEA. Trimming stripped 4 bases from V and 3 bases from J, with 13 bases between. CDR3: CSVASGPNYEQYF. In DNA, the CDR3 is TGCAGCGTTGCCTCGGGACCAAACTACGAGCAGTACTTC.

The rearrangement uses TRBV20-1 and TRBJ2-1; 9 bases are a match to TRBD1. This CDR3 has 14 amino acids. The germline V gene encodes CDR1 DFQATT and CDR2 SNEGSKA (reference sequence). V was clipped by 0 bases and J by 8 bases; unmatched bases: 5. The CDR3 region has the DNA TGCAGTGCTAGAGATACGGACAGGGGCGATGAGCAGTTCTTC. Its translation is CSARDTDRGDEQFF.

This clonotype was observed a handful of times. The J gene is TRBJ1-1, the V gene TRBV20-1; maybe TRBD1 (5 bases). Trimming left V 6 bases short and J 0 bases short, with 11 bases between. CDR1 and CDR2 from the germline V gene are DFQATT and SNEGSKA (reference sequence). CDR3 length: 13 amino acids. The CDR3, as DNA: TGCAGTGCACCCAGGGCCTTGAACACTGAAGCTTTCTTT. The encoded protein is CSAPRALNTEAFF.

This clonotype has a handful of counts. The V and J genes are TRBV29-1 and TRBJ1-1, with 11 bases fitting TRBD1. The CDR3 is 14 amino acids. Looked up from germline, CDR1 is SQVTM and CDR2 is ANQGSEA. Trimming took 7 bases from V and 1 from J; bases not matched to a gene: 5. Here the CDR3 reads CSATGTGGNTEAFF. The CDR3 DNA reads TGCAGCGCTACCGGGACAGGGGGGAACACTGAAGCTTTCTTT.

The J gene is TRBJ2-7, the V gene TRBV6-6; possibly TRBD2 for D (5 bases). CDR1 is MNHNY and CDR2 is SVGAGI in the germline V gene (reference sequence). V dropped 2 bases and J dropped 3 bases, with 8 bases sitting between them. This CDR3 has 13 amino acids. The CDR3 DNA is TGTGCCAGCAGTTACGGCGGGCACTACGAGCAGTACTTC. It translates to CASSYGGHYEQYF.

This clonotype was seen a few times. This chain uses TRBV12-3 or TRBV12-4 with TRBJ2-7; 7 bases match TRBD1. V was clipped by 10 bases and J by 6 bases; unmatched bases: 6. The length of the CDR3 is 11 residues. The chain's CDR3 is CAILTGTEQYF. The CDR3, as DNA: TGTGCCATCTTGACAGGGACCGAGCAGTACTTC.

CDR3 sequence: CASSVDPRSGRAGTGELFF. In DNA form, the CDR3 reads TGTGCCAGCAGCGTGGACCCTCGTAGCGGGAGGGCGGGAACCGGGGAGCTGTTTTTT. This sequence joins TRBV9 and TRBJ2-2; 11 bases line up with TRBD2. Germline CDR1 is SGDLS and CDR2 is YYNGEE. The CDR3 has 19 residues. J was trimmed by 5 bases and V by 2 bases; bases with no gene match: 14.